This T cell receptor beta chain was recovered during a study of T cells in Graves' hyperthyroidism and ophthalmopathy (dated by TCRdb to 2018 to 2020). Looking at the study overall: Peripheral blood samples were taken at the time of initial diagnosis, prior to any treatment. TCR V-J signatures able to tell the groups apart were searched for in a discovery cohort of 90 to 100 patients, of whom approximately 40 had Graves' ophthalmopathy and roughly 57 had stable Graves' hyperthyroidism. The approximately 98 discovery patients were randomly divided into training and test sets at a 7:3 ratio. Thyroid tissue and blood T-cell repertoires from several Graves' hyperthyroidism patients were also compared in the study. According to the paper, TCR Vbeta CDR3 sequencing was carried out on approximately 140 peripheral blood samples, which came from fewer than 50 ophthalmopathy, around 75 hyperthyroidism and some 17 progressor patients. Prospective prediction of ophthalmopathy was tested in an independent validation cohort of fewer than 20 hyperthyroidism patients and some 17 patients who later progressed to ophthalmopathy. After blood sampling, hyperthyroidism patients were treated with methimazole at a starting dose of 30 mg daily, and ophthalmopathy patients were treated with high-dose intravenous methylprednisolone. Results and caveats for the whole study, not just this receptor: Most expanded thyroid clonotypes (frequency above 0.001) were also detected in blood, a finding suggesting that blood repertoires may reflect thyroid immune responses. No statistical method was used to set the sample size in advance, and investigators knew the group allocation. A 13 V-J signature model separated ophthalmopathy from stable hyperthyroidism, with 87.88% sensitivity and about 81% specificity in cross-validation and 80%/75% in testing. In validation, the model predicted progression to ophthalmopathy with roughly 70% sensitivity and approximately 74% specificity, a median of 6.5 months before onset.

A patient counted as having stable Graves' hyperthyroidism if no progression to ophthalmopathy occurred over 18 months of follow-up. The hyperthyroidism patients were between 18 and 65 years old and newly diagnosed, with a disease duration of less than 2 months. Exclusion was applied to patients with uncontrolled infections, other autoimmune diseases, pregnancy or lactation. Diagnoses relied on clinical symptoms, serum thyroxine and TRAb, thyroid ultrasound and orbital computed tomography. Ficoll-Paque density gradient centrifugation was used to isolate PBMCs from around 9.1 ml of fresh peripheral blood. Trizol reagent was used to extract total RNA, and RNA quality was then checked on an Agilent 2100 Bioanalyzer. The sample holds many counts of this clonotype. Its recognized antigen is unknown. No base qualities exist here, and no much larger clone lies one base off it. The germline V gene (reference sequence) specifies SGHNT as CDR1 and YYREEE as CDR2. The CDR3 runs 15 residues from the cysteine to the phenylalanine. Just the 45-base CDR3 DNA is kept, in frame starting at base 1. At the junction V is shortened by 5 bases and J by 2 bases; bases outside the gene matches: 6.

Amplification of TCR beta CDR3 regions was carried out from RNA transcripts. The first round of RT-PCR for the TCR CDR3 was performed with the HTBI primer set and the Qiagen OneStep RT-PCR kit. The libraries were constructed in a second round of multiplex PCR and then size-selected and purified. Paired-end sequencing of the libraries was performed with 100 bp reads on an Illumina HiSeq2000. The study's own analysis went as follows. SOAPnuke was used to process the raw data, throwing out any read that contained adapters or uncalled bases, had a mean Phred below 15, or lacked an exact constant-primer or identifier match. High-quality paired reads were merged using COPE v1.2.5, and each unique nucleotide sequence was defined as a clonotype. MiTCR v1.1 was used to align clonotypes to the IMGT TRBV, TRBD and TRBJ reference segments. Only V-J combinations with frequency above 0.0001, covering approximately 99% of repertoires, were analysed. A TCS score was defined as the ratio of F50 (clonal expansion) to E x V (chaos), with BLOSUM62-based TCRdist applied between CDR3 peptides within each V-J. Welch's t-statistics and random forest reduced 500 to 550 V-J features to fewer than 15, which were used in a naive Bayes classifier (R e1071). The public reads were run again by TCRdb, first through fastp at Q25 and then through MiXCR, and only productive beta chains were kept. Identical CDR3 proteins give one entry, which carries the most common genes and DNA. The V and J calls were determined by TCRdb, not by the authors. The sample yields about 560,000 distinct CDR3 sequences; roughly a sixth were counted once. 15% to 20% of the sample comes from the top ten.

The V and J segments used are TRBV5-4 and TRBJ2-3, with 9 junctional bases fitting TRBD1. This sequence originates from a woman younger than 30 with Graves' hyperthyroidism. The sequenced sample was blood. The DNA sequence is as follows: TGTGCCAGCAGACTCGACAGGGGGTTCACAGATACGCAGTATTTT. Protein translation: CASRLDRGFTDTQYF. Extended through the reference TRBV5-4 and TRBJ2-3 proteins, this CDR3 yields the full variable domain: ETGVTQSPTHLIKTRGQQVTLRCSSQSGHNTVSWYQQALGQGPQFIFQYYREEENGRGNFPPRFSGLQFPNYSSELNVNALELDDSALYLCASRLDRGFTDTQYFGPGTRLTVL.